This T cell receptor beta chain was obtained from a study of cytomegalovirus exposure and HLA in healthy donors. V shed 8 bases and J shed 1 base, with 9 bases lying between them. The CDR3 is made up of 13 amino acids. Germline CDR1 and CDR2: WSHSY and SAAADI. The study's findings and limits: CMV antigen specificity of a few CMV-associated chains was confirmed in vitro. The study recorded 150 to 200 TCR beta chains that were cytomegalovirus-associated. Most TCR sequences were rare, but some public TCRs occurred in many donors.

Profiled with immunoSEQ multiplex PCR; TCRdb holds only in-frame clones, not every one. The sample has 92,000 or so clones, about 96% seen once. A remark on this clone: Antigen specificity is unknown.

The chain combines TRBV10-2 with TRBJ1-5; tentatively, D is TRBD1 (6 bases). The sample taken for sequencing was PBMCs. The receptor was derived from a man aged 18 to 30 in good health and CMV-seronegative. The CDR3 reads CASGTGSNQPQHF. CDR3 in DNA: TGCGCCAGCGGTACAGGGAGCAATCAGCCCCAGCATTTT.